Below, one T cell receptor beta chain is given with its context. The data are from a study of T-cell memory formation after mild COVID-19. Study context: Most TCR clusters belonged to a single donor.

Germline-derived CDR1 and CDR2 are MNHEY and SVGAGI. The V end was cut by 0 bases, the J end by 3 bases, with 7 bases between. There are 14 residues in the CDR3. TCRdb used MiXCR to reprocess the 5' RACE reads, holding one entry per CDR3 protein. The sample consists of 550,000 to 600,000 distinct CDR3 sequences, 15% to 20% of them appearing once. This receptor was identified in an adult woman who had mild COVID-19 (a few samples of this study predate the infection). Cell type and time point are not known. The material sequenced was PBMCs or a T cell subset sorted from them (not recorded which). The chain couples TRBV6-5 to TRBJ2-3; D not resolved. The CDR3 spells CASSYSRRTDTQYF. CDR3 DNA sequence: TGTGCCAGCAGTTACTCGCGAAGGACAGATACGCAGTATTTT.